Below are 5 T cell receptor beta chains sequenced from a single sample in a study of cytomegalovirus exposure and HLA in healthy donors. The PCR contained 60 Vbeta and 13 Jbeta primers. Produced via immunoSEQ multiplex PCR; TCRdb's table is partial and in-frame only. Of fewer than 150,000 clones detected, 65% to 80% appear once; the ten largest clones hold 1.5% to 2%. The sequencing input was PBMCs. These receptors were obtained from a woman in her twenties or thirties in good health and CMV-seronegative.

The V gene is TRBV29-1, the J gene TRBJ2-7; no clear D. CDR1 is SQVTM, CDR2 ANQGSEA, per germline. CDR3 size: 13 residues. The V end was cut by 6 bases, the J end by 6 bases, with 18 bases between. The CDR3 bases are TGCAGCGTCGAGCGCAGTTCGTCGGGCGAGCAGTACTTC. This encodes CSVERSSSGEQYF.

The V call is TRBV14, the J call TRBJ2-1, with 7 bases lining up with TRBD2. The CDR3 sequence is 14 residues long. Germline CDR1 and CDR2: SGHDN and FVKESK. Losses at the gene ends were 6 bases for V and 4 bases for J; bases not matched to a gene: 6. CDR3 loop: CASSQSGAYNEQFF. CDR3 bases: TGTGCCAGCAGTCAAAGCGGGGCTTACAATGAGCAGTTCTTC.

The J gene is TRBJ1-1, the V gene TRBV28; perhaps TRBD1 as D (6 bases). V lost 5 bases, J lost 1 base, and 14 bases lay in between. The CDR3 has 15 amino acids. The germline V gene encodes CDR1 MDHEN and CDR2 SYDVKM. The CDR3 loop reads CASSQVDSSNTEAFF. The CDR3 nucleotides read TGTGCCAGCAGTCAGGTGGACAGTTCGAACACTGAAGCTTTCTTT.

The V call is TRBV2, the J call TRBJ2-3; 8 nucleotides match TRBD2. This CDR3 comprises 15 residues. V was clipped by 4 bases and J by 5 bases; unmatched bases: 8. Germline values: CDR1 SNHLY, CDR2 FYNNEI. CDR3 loop: CASSGGAGGIDTQYF. For the CDR3, the DNA is TGTGCCAGCAGTGGAGGGGCGGGGGGAATAGATACGCAGTATTTT.

V and J are TRBV18 and TRBJ2-7; 8 nucleotides agree with TRBD1. J lost 6 bases, V lost 4 bases, and 8 bases had no gene match. CDR3 length equals 14 residues. Germline CDR1 reads KGHSH; CDR2 reads LQKENI. In DNA form, the CDR3 reads TGTGCCAGCTCACAGGGTTGGGGGACAGGCGAGCAGTACTTC. Its protein product is CASSQGWGTGEQYF.